The T cell receptor beta chain under discussion was sequenced for a study of T cell repertoires in cytomegalovirus infection. Study details: Recently identified HLA-C-restricted CMV epitopes were among the peptides used.

This clonotype was observed a few times. Its antigen is not known. TCRdb recomputed calls from the reads with MiXCR, one row per CDR3 protein. The table shows approximately 100,000 distinct CDR3 sequences, with under 45% occurring only once. Trimming took 3 bases from V and 1 from J, leaving 6 bases between them. The CDR3 length is 12 residues. The germline V gene has CDR1 SQVTM and CDR2 ANQGSEA. This clonotype was sampled from a human donor in good health (CMV status not recorded). Some clones in this sample may be carry-over from other donors' samples. This chain links TRBV29-1 with TRBJ1-1; D uncertain. This material consisted of CD8+ T cells from cultured PBMCs, taken from culture after CMV antigen stimulation. CDR3 amino acids: CSVEEGNTEAFF. The CDR3 nucleotides read TGCAGCGTTGAGGAGGGGAACACTGAAGCTTTCTTT.